This T cell receptor (beta chain) was recovered during a study of shared clonotypes between healthy human individuals. TCRdb keeps only in-frame clones here, not all; method: immunoSEQ multiplex PCR. This table holds millions of clones, approximately 94% found once. Trimming took 4 bases from V and 4 from J, leaving 14 bases between them. Germline CDR1 is SGDLS and CDR2 is YYNGEE. The CDR3 extends over 14 amino acids. This chain connects TRBV9 to TRBJ1-2; D is unresolved. Material: naive CD4+ T cells sorted from blood. Subset here: CD45RA+ positively selected. The receptor was isolated from a man younger than 35 in good health. DNA of the CDR3: TGTGCCAGCAGCCAAGAGGTGGGGAGCTATGGCTACACCTTC. Residues: CASSQEVGSYGYTF. The full variable domain, completed using reference TRBV9 and TRBJ1-2, is DSGVTQTPKHLITATGQRVTLRCSPRSGDLSVYWYQQSLDQGLQFLIQYYNGEERAKGNILERFSAQQFPDLHSELNLSSLELGDSALYFCASSQEVGSYGYTFGSGTRLTVV.